This TCR beta chain was captured in a study of T-cell reconstitution after alpha-beta-depleted transplantation in children. Overall study findings and caveats: Newly made T cells mostly supplied T-cell counts and diversity one year after transplant. High day-60 TCRbeta diversity in some patients came from surviving recipient T cells and thymic progenitors.

Using unique molecular identifiers, the investigators prepared the TCRbeta library. Each CDR3 protein gets one entry after TCRdb re-called the PCR reads with MiXCR. Found here are fewer than 350,000 distinct CDR3 sequences, 11% of them singletons; the top ten hold 23%. This clonotype appeared many times. Its antigen is unknown. The receptor was derived from a male patient aged 2-9 years who had a stem cell transplant for chronic granulomatous disease, so the T cells may come from the graft donor. The sequencing used peripheral blood, collected 180 days after TCRalphabeta/CD19-depleted stem cell transplant.

The CDR3 DNA follows: TGCAGCGCCTCGACCCAAACGCGGTTCTTC. It yields the protein CSASTQTRFF. This chain connects TRBV29-1 to TRBJ2-1; unclear D gene. Trimming took off 7 bases at V and 15 bases at J, with 16 bases between the two ends. This CDR3 has 10 residues. Germline CDR1 and CDR2: SQVTM and ANQGSEA.